This T cell receptor beta chain was recovered during a study of blood T cell repertoires in COVID-19. About the research overall: COVID-19 samples from acute and convalescent phases originated in the United States, Italy and Spain. Nucleic acid was either cDNA or gDNA, and it came from T cells, B-cell-depleted T cells, or PBMCs.

This clone showed up just a few times. V gave up 0 bases and J gave up 9 bases, with 6 bases separating them. This CDR3 is 13 amino acids long. Germline V gene lookup returns CDR1 LGHNA and CDR2 YSLEER. Authors' methods: Estimation of nucleated cell counts relied on the amplification of reference gene primers. Sequencing used immunoSEQ multiplex PCR; TCRdb keeps in-frame clones, though not all of them. For V, J and clone size, that table is used; D and trimming come from the DNA. Among roughly 160,000 clones, approximately 86% were seen once, and the ten largest hold around 6.6%. This rearrangement joins TRBV4-3 to TRBJ1-6; D is undetermined. Sequencing was done on a sample of peripheral blood. This sequence originates from a man aged 50 to 60 with active or convalescent COVID-19. The CDR3 coding sequence is TGCGCCAGCAGCCAAGATCGGGGTTCACCCCTCCACTTT. Translation: CASSQDRGSPLHF.